What follows are 32 T cell receptor beta chains derived from one specimen sequenced in a study of identical twins. TCRdb fed the 5' RACE reads into MiXCR, producing one record per CDR3 protein. The data show 400,000 to 550,000 distinct CDR3 sequences, with roughly 21% seen just once and around 1% held by the top ten. These data were likewise used in another study, on T cells expressing NK-cell markers.

The source material was CD4+ T cells sorted from blood. The receptors stem from a woman between 18 and 30 years old in good health.

A few counts support this clonotype. This chain links TRBV5-1 with TRBJ2-2, with no clear D. The germline V gene encodes CDR1 SGHRS and CDR2 YFSETQ. The CDR3 loop spans 16 amino acids. V shed 0 bases and J shed 4 bases, with 13 bases lying between them. The CDR3 DNA follows: TGCGCCAGCAGCTTGGCGGACCTTGCGAGCACCGGGGAGCTGTTTTTT. Its protein product is CASSLADLASTGELFF.

This clonotype was seen ten or more times. The V and J genes are TRBV20-1 and TRBJ1-2; possibly TRBD1 for D (5 bases). The V end was cut by 5 bases, the J end by 1 base, with 11 bases between. CDR1 is DFQATT, CDR2 SNEGSKA, per germline (reference sequence). The CDR3 is 13 amino acids. The DNA of the CDR3 is TGCAGTGCTGAGGGGACGCTTAACTATGGCTACACCTTC. It is translated as CSAEGTLNYGYTF.

The rearrangement links TRBV10-2 to TRBJ2-1; a possible D gene is TRBD2 (6 bases). The ends were cut back, 11 bases at V and 13 bases at J, with 24 bases in the middle. The germline CDR1 and CDR2 sequences are WSHSY and SAAADI. The CDR3 is 13 residues long. The CDR3 bases are TGCGCCTCAAAGACCGGGGGTCTCATGATTCAGTTCTTC. Protein sequence: CASKTGGLMIQFF.

The chain combines TRBV27 with TRBJ1-5; D not resolved. Germline CDR1 is MNHEY and CDR2 is SMNVEV (reference sequence). The CDR3 extends over 15 amino acids. Trimming removed 2 bases at V and 2 bases at J, with 10 bases between. This CDR3 is CASSLGFQGNQPQHF. The CDR3 DNA follows: TGTGCCAGCAGTTTAGGGTTCCAAGGCAATCAGCCCCAGCATTTT.

The chain uses TRBV7-9 and TRBJ1-1; D is possibly TRBD1 (6 bases). CDR3 length: 17 amino acids. The germline V gene encodes CDR1 SEHNR and CDR2 FQNEAQ (reference sequence). V was shortened by 1 base and J by 4 bases, with 19 bases between the two germline ends. The CDR3 is CASSLVFGQGLFTEAFF. The CDR3, as DNA: TGTGCCAGCAGCTTAGTATTTGGGCAGGGGCTTTTCACTGAAGCTTTCTTT.

This clonotype was detected only a few times. The chain is built from TRBV10-3 and TRBJ2-3; unclear D gene. Germline CDR1 and CDR2: ENHRY and SYGVKD. The CDR3 spans 11 residues. V shed 3 bases and J shed 5 bases, with 3 bases lying between them. CDR3 coding DNA: TGTGCCATCAGTGACTTAGATACGCAGTATTTT. Protein: CAISDLDTQYF.

This clonotype has just a few counts. This chain connects TRBV13 to TRBJ2-3; the D is unclear. Germline loops: CDR1 PRHDT, CDR2 FYEKMQ (reference sequence). Trimming shortened V by 2 bases and J by 4 bases, and 7 bases separated the two germline ends. CDR3 length equals 13 residues. This CDR3 is CASSLQLADTQYF. The CDR3 nucleotides are TGTGCCAGCAGCTTACAACTGGCAGATACGCAGTATTTT.

This chain joins TRBV20-1 and TRBJ2-3; D is undetermined. This CDR3 contains 14 residues. CDR1 is DFQATT, CDR2 SNEGSKA, per germline (reference sequence). V lost 3 bases to trimming and J lost 4 bases, with 14 bases between them. The DNA for the CDR3 is TGCAGTGCTAGTCGGAACTTGAGACCAGATACGCAGTATTTT. Translated: CSASRNLRPDTQYF.

This chain uses TRBV6-2 or TRBV6-3 with TRBJ1-1, with a weak D call TRBD1 (5 bases). The CDR3 runs 13 residues. Germline V gene sequence: CDR1 MNHEY, CDR2 SVGEGT. The V end was cut by 8 bases, the J end by 4 bases, with 14 bases between. In DNA form, the CDR3 reads TGTGCCAGCGGGCGGCAGGGCAGCACTGAAGCTTTCTTT. This translates into CASGRQGSTEAFF.

This chain links TRBV20-1 with TRBJ1-1; D perhaps matches TRBD1 (6 bases). V was cut by 1 base and J by 7 bases, with 22 bases left in between. Germline loops: CDR1 DFQATT, CDR2 SNEGSKA (reference sequence). There are 16 residues in the CDR3. The CDR3 reads CSARGGGHQIGGEAFF. DNA for the CDR3: TGCAGTGCTAGAGGGGGGGGACACCAAATAGGAGGTGAAGCTTTCTTT.

V is TRBV19 and J is TRBJ2-7; 12 positions match TRBD2. Germline V CDR1 and CDR2: LNHDA, SQIVND (reference sequence). With 5 bases clipped from V and 2 bases from J, the junction kept 10 bases outside the gene matches. The CDR3 is 17 amino acids. This CDR3 is CASSASLRTSGTYEQYF. DNA for the CDR3: TGTGCCAGTAGTGCGTCCCTCCGGACTAGCGGGACCTACGAGCAGTACTTC.

This clonotype has just a few counts. This sequence joins TRBV12-3 or TRBV12-4 and TRBJ1-5, with a possible D match to TRBD1 (6 bases). Trimming pared 4 bases from V and 0 bases from J, leaving 16 bases between. This CDR3 is 17 amino acids long. DNA for the CDR3: TGTGCCAGCAGTTCAGGGACACTTATTGATAGCAATCAGCCCCAGCATTTT. Protein: CASSSGTLIDSNQPQHF.

This clonotype has a handful of counts. V is TRBV20-1 and J is TRBJ2-7, with D uncertain. The CDR3 loop spans 12 amino acids. The ends were cut back, 4 bases at V and 3 bases at J, with 10 bases in the middle. Germline CDR1 and CDR2: DFQATT and SNEGSKA (reference sequence). The CDR3 DNA is TGCAGTGCTATCGTACCGGGCTACGAGCAGTACTTC. The encoded protein is CSAIVPGYEQYF.

Many counts were recorded for this clonotype. This sequence joins TRBV28 and TRBJ1-1; D unclear. The germline V gene encodes CDR1 MDHEN and CDR2 SYDVKM. The CDR3 has 13 amino acids. The V and J ends lost 4 bases and 1 base respectively, with 7 bases between them. Here the CDR3 reads CASSSAANTEAFF. For the CDR3, the DNA is TGTGCCAGCAGTTCTGCAGCGAACACTGAAGCTTTCTTT.

This sequence joins TRBV10-3 and TRBJ1-5; D uncertain. CDR1 ENHRY and CDR2 SYGVKD come from the germline V gene. CDR3 length: 15 amino acids. Trimming left V 2 bases short and J 1 base short, with 9 bases between. CDR3 bases: TGTGCCATCAGTGAGAGTCCCACGAGCAATCAGCCCCAGCATTTT. Translated: CAISESPTSNQPQHF.

This clonotype was detected only a few times. Germline and junction disagree at one end, which may indicate a read error. This chain links TRBV28 with TRBJ1-5; D call uncertain. CDR3 length: 11 residues. Germline-derived CDR1 and CDR2 are MDHEN and SYDVKM. CDR3 DNA: TGTGCCAGCAGTGACCGGGTTGGCGTAAATTTT. Protein: CASSDRVGVNF.

This clonotype was recorded a few times. This chain uses TRBV6-1 with TRBJ2-2; 9 bases agree with TRBD1. V trimming: 6 bases; J trimming: 7 bases; junction bases outside the gene matches: 9. From germline, CDR1 is MNHNS and CDR2 SASEGT. The length of the CDR3 is 15 residues. The CDR3 loop reads CASRTLTGGGGELFF. The CDR3 nucleotides read TGTGCCAGCAGGACGCTTACAGGGGGCGGCGGGGAGCTGTTTTTT.

This clonotype was detected only a few times. The rearrangement joins TRBV5-1 to TRBJ2-7; possibly TRBD2 for D (6 bases). V gave up 2 bases and J gave up 5 bases, with 11 bases separating them. CDR1 is SGHRS and CDR2 is YFSETQ in the germline V gene. This CDR3 spans 13 amino acids. CDR3 amino acids: CASSFGGANEQYF. The CDR3 nucleotides read TGCGCCAGCAGCTTCGGCGGGGCGAACGAGCAGTACTTC. Supplemented by reference TRBV5-1 and TRBJ2-7, the full variable domain reads KAGVTQTPRYLIKTRGQQVTLSCSPISGHRSVSWYQQTPGQGLQFLFEYFSETQRNKGNFPGRFSGRQFSNSRSEMNVSTLELGDSALYLCASSFGGANEQYFGPGTRLTVT.

This clonotype was found a few times. This chain uses TRBV20-1 with TRBJ2-5; 7 bases match TRBD2. The germline V gene has CDR1 DFQATT and CDR2 SNEGSKA (reference sequence). This CDR3 has 12 amino acids. J lost 5 bases, V lost 3 bases, and 3 bases had no gene match. Here the CDR3 DNA reads TGCAGTGCTAGCGGGGGGACGGAGACCCAGTACTTC. Translation: CSASGGTETQYF.

This clonotype was counted only a few times. J is TRBJ1-1 and V is TRBV12-3 or TRBV12-4; maybe TRBD1 (6 bases). With 6 bases removed from V and 4 bases from J, the gap between germline ends came to 15 bases. The CDR3 length is 14 residues. The chain's CDR3 is CASSRDTLGTEAFF. The DNA for the CDR3 is TGTGCCAGCAGCCGGGACACCTTGGGCACTGAAGCTTTCTTT.

The rearrangement joins TRBV7-2 to TRBJ2-5; D is unresolved. CDR3 length: 13 residues. Trimming cost V 8 bases and J 2 bases, with 12 bases left between them. CDR1 SGHTA and CDR2 FQGNSA come from the germline V gene. The CDR3 loop reads CASEVVGQETQYF. In nucleotides, the CDR3 is TGTGCCAGCGAGGTCGTCGGACAAGAGACCCAGTACTTC.

The gene calls are TRBV5-1 and TRBJ2-5; TRBD2 matches at 9 bases. The CDR3 spans 14 residues. The V and J ends lost 5 bases and 1 base, in that order; junction bases with no gene match: 3. In germline, CDR1 is SGHRS, CDR2 YFSETQ. Written as DNA, the CDR3 is TGCGCCAGCAGAGGCGGGGGGGCCCAAGAGACCCAGTACTTC. This translates into CASRGGGAQETQYF.

This chain uses TRBV5-1 with TRBJ1-6; D gene unclear. Germline CDR1 and CDR2: SGHRS and YFSETQ. The CDR3 covers 13 residues. The V end lost 0 bases, the J end lost 7 bases, and 5 bases lay between the germline ends. In DNA, the CDR3 is TGCGCCAGCAGCTTGGAAGAGAATTCACCCCTCCACTTT. It specifies CASSLEENSPLHF. Complete variable domain (other parts from reference TRBV5-1 and TRBJ1-6): KAGVTQTPRYLIKTRGQQVTLSCSPISGHRSVSWYQQTPGQGLQFLFEYFSETQRNKGNFPGRFSGRQFSNSRSEMNVSTLELGDSALYLCASSLEENSPLHFGNGTRLTVT.

This rearrangement joins TRBV10-1 to TRBJ2-2; D is ambiguous. Germline V CDR1 and CDR2: WNHNN, SYGVQD (reference sequence). The CDR3 is made up of 13 amino acids. Trimming stripped 5 bases from V and 13 bases from J, with 17 bases between. As DNA, the CDR3 is TGCGCCAGCAGTTCGACTGTCCCTTCGACGCTGTTTTTT. It specifies CASSSTVPSTLFF.

This clonotype was found a few times. The CDR3 bases are TGTGCCAGCAGCCCATTGGGCGGGGGGGCCTACAATGAGCAGTTCTTC. This codes for CASSPLGGGAYNEQFF. The chain couples TRBV2 to TRBJ2-1, with TRBD2 matching 9 bases. The CDR3 length is 16 residues. Trimming took 6 bases from V and 2 from J; bases not matched to a gene: 8. Looked up from germline, CDR1 is SNHLY and CDR2 is FYNNEI.

A few counts support this clonotype. J is TRBJ1-6 and V is TRBV5-1, with D possibly being TRBD1 (5 bases). The ends were cut back, 5 bases at V and 9 bases at J, with 15 bases in the middle. Germline-derived CDR1 and CDR2 are SGHRS and YFSETQ. The CDR3 totals 14 residues. The chain's CDR3 is CASSSGKGISPLHF. CDR3 DNA: TGCGCCAGCAGTTCAGGGAAGGGGATTTCACCCCTCCACTTT.

The chain is built from TRBV6-2 or TRBV6-3 and TRBJ2-2; possibly TRBD2 for D (6 bases). Germline loops: CDR1 MNHEY, CDR2 SVGEGT. V lost 4 bases and J lost 9, with 24 bases in between. The CDR3 runs 17 residues. This chain's CDR3 is CASSSIPGTLSFRELFF. The CDR3 nucleotides read TGTGCCAGCAGTTCCATCCCCGGGACTCTCTCTTTCCGGGAGCTGTTTTTT.

The table lists this clonotype with a few counts. The CDR3 DNA reads TGTGCCAGCAGTTCCCCAAATTTGGGCACCCAGTACTTC. Translating gives CASSSPNLGTQYF. This chain links TRBV6-6 with TRBJ2-5; D is unclear. V shed 4 bases and J shed 8 bases, with 14 bases lying between them. The CDR3 extends over 13 amino acids. Germline-derived CDR1 and CDR2 are MNHNY and SVGAGI (reference sequence).

The V gene is TRBV3-1, the J gene TRBJ2-7, with D tentatively TRBD1 or TRBD2 (7 bases each). The CDR3 covers 16 residues. CDR1 LGHDT and CDR2 YNNKEL come from the germline V gene (reference sequence). Trimming shortened V by 4 bases and J by 6 bases, and 22 bases separated the two germline ends. CDR3 residues: CASSRKGAGEGGEQYF. CDR3 DNA: TGTGCCAGCAGCCGCAAGGGGGCGGGAGAAGGGGGCGAGCAGTACTTC.

CDR3 amino acids: CASSLLKRDVYEQYF. CDR3 coding DNA: TGTGCCAGCTCACTTCTTAAGCGGGATGTCTACGAGCAGTACTTC. The rearrangement joins TRBV18 to TRBJ2-7, with 7 bases aligning to TRBD2. This CDR3 is built from 15 residues. Germline CDR1 KGHSH, CDR2 LQKENI. The trim removed 4 bases at V and 3 bases at J, leaving 9 bases unmatched.

This clonotype was detected only a few times. The chain uses TRBV5-1 and TRBJ1-1; 10 positions agree with TRBD1. V shed 2 bases, J shed 5 bases, and the junction held 9 bases outside the gene matches. Germline CDR1 SGHRS, CDR2 YFSETQ. This CDR3 has 16 amino acids. CDR3 DNA: TGCGCCAGCAGCTTACAGACAGGGGGCGTTGGAACTGAAGCTTTCTTT. Translation gives CASSLQTGGVGTEAFF.

This clonotype has ten or more counts. The chain carries TRBV10-3 and TRBJ1-1, with D possibly TRBD1 on 5 matching bases. The ends were cut back, 3 bases at V and 1 base at J, with 15 bases in the middle. This CDR3 is 16 amino acids long. CDR1 and CDR2 from the germline V gene are ENHRY and SYGVKD. The CDR3 here is CAISESQGAGNTEAFF. The CDR3 nucleotides read TGTGCCATCAGTGAATCTCAGGGCGCAGGGAACACTGAAGCTTTCTTT.